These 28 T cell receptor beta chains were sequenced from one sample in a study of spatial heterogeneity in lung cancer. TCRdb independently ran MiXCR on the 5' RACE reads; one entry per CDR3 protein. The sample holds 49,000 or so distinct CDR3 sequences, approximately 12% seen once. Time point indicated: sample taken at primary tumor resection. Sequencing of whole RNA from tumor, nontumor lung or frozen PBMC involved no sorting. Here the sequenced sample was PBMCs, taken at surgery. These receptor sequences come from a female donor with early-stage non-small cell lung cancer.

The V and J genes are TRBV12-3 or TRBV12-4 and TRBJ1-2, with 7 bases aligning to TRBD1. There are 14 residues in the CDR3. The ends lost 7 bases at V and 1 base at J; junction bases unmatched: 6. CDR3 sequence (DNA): TGTGCCAGCAAGCGGACAGGCGGTAACTATGGCTACACCTTC. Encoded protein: CASKRTGGNYGYTF.

The CDR3 DNA follows: TGTGCCAGCAGCGCCGGTGGACCTACCTACGAGCAGTACTTC. Translating gives CASSAGGPTYEQYF. This chain links TRBV28 with TRBJ2-7; D is unresolved. V was cut by 6 bases and J by 2 bases, with 14 bases left in between. From germline, CDR1 is MDHEN and CDR2 SYDVKM. This CDR3 is 14 amino acids long. Based on the CDR3 plus reference TRBV28 and TRBJ2-7, the full variable domain is DVKVTQSSRYLVKRTGEKVFLECVQDMDHENMFWYRQDPGLGLRLIYFSYDVKMKEKGDIPEGYSVSREKKERFSLILESASTNQTSMYLCASSAGGPTYEQYFGPGTRLTVT.

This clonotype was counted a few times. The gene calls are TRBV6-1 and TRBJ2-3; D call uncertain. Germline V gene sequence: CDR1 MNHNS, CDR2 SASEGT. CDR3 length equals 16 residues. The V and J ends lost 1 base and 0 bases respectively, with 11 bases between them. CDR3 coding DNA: TGTGCCAGCAGTGAAGACGAAAATACTAGCACAGATACGCAGTATTTT. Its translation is CASSEDENTSTDTQYF.

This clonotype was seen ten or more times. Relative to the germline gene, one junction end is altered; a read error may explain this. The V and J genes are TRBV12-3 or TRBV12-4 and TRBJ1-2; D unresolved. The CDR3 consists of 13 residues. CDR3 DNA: TGCGCCAGCAGCCCGGACCGCAACTATGGCTACACCTTC. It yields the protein CASSPDRNYGYTF.

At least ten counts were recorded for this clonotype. The CDR3 spells CASSWDRDYGYTF. CDR3 DNA: TGTGCCAGCAGCTGGGACAGGGACTATGGCTACACCTTC. V gene TRBV7-2 combines with J gene TRBJ1-2; TRBD1 aligns across 9 bases. This CDR3 comprises 13 residues. Germline values: CDR1 SGHTA, CDR2 FQGNSA. The V gene end was trimmed by 4 bases and the J gene end by 3 bases; junction bases not matched to a gene: 0. Filled out from reference TRBV7-2 and TRBJ1-2, the complete variable domain reads GAGVSQSPSNKVTEKGKDVELRCDPISGHTALYWYRQSLGQGLEFLIYFQGNSAPDKSGLPSDRFSAERTGGSVSTLTIQRTQQEDSAVYLCASSWDRDYGYTFGSGTRLTVV.

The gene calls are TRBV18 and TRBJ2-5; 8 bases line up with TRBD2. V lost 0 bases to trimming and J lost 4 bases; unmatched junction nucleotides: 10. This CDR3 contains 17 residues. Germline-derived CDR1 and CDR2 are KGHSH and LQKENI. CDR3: CASSPPERGGFAETQYF. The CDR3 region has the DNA TGTGCCAGCTCACCACCGGAACGGGGGGGATTTGCAGAGACCCAGTACTTC.

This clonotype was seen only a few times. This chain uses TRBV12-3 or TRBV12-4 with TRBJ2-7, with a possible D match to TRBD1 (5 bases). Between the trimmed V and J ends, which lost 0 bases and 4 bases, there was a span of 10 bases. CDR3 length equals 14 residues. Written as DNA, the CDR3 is TGTGCCAGCAGTTTAGCGACAGCCCAGTACGAGCAGTACTTC. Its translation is CASSLATAQYEQYF.

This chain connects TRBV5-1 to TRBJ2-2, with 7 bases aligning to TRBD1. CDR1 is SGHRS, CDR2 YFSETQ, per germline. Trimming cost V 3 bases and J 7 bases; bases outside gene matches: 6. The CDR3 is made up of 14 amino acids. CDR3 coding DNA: TGCGCCAGCAGCTCCGACCAGGGGGACGGGGAGCTGTTTTTT. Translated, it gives CASSSDQGDGELFF.

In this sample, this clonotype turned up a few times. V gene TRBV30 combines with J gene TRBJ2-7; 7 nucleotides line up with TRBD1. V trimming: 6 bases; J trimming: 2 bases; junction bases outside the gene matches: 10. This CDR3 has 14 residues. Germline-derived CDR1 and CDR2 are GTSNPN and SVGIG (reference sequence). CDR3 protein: CACLSDTGAYEQYF. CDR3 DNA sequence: TGTGCCTGTCTAAGTGATACAGGGGCCTACGAGCAGTACTTC.

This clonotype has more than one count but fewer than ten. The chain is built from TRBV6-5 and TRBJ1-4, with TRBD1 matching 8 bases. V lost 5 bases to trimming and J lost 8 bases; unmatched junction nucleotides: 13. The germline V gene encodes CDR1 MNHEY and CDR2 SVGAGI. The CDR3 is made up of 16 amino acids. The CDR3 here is CASSRKWGQAFEKLFF. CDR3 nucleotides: TGTGCCAGCAGTCGTAAGTGGGGACAGGCATTCGAAAAACTGTTTTTT.

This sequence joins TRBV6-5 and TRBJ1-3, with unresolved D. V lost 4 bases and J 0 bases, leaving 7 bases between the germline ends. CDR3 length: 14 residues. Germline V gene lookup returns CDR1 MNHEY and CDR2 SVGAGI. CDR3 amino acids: CASSSGDSGNTIYF. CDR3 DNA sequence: TGTGCCAGCAGTTCCGGGGACTCTGGAAACACCATATATTTT.

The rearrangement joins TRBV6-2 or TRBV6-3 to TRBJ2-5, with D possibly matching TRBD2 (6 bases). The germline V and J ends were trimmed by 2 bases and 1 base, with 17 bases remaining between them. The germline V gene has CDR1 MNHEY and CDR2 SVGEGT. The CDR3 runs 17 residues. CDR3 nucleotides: TGTGCCAGCAGTTACGGCGGGGTAGCGGATGCCCAAGAGACCCAGTACTTC. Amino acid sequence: CASSYGGVADAQETQYF.

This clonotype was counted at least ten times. The DNA for the CDR3 is TGTGCCAGCAGTTTATCAGGGACCACAGATACGCAGTATTTT. The encoded protein is CASSLSGTTDTQYF. The V gene is TRBV28, the J gene TRBJ2-3; D could derive from TRBD1 or TRBD2 (5 bases each). This CDR3 contains 14 residues. V dropped 1 base and J dropped 2 bases, with 7 bases sitting between them. Germline CDR1 is MDHEN and CDR2 is SYDVKM.

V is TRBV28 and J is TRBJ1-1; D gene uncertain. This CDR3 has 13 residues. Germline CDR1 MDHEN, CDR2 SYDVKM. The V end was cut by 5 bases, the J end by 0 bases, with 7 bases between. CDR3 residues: CASSITMNTEAFF. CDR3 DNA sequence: TGTGCCAGCAGTATAACTATGAACACTGAAGCTTTCTTT.

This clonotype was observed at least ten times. The CDR3 region has the DNA TGTGCCAGCATCCCTCTTATAAGCTCTGGAAACACCATATATTTT. The encoded protein is CASIPLISSGNTIYF. The V gene is TRBV6-1, the J gene TRBJ1-3; D is uncertain. CDR1 and CDR2 (germline): MNHNS, SASEGT. This CDR3 has 15 residues. The V end lost 7 bases, the J end lost 0 bases, and 13 bases lay between the germline ends.

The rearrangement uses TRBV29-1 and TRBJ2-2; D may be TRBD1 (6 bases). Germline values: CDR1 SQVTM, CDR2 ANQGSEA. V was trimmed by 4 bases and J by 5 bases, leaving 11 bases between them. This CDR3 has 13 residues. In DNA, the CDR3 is TGCAGCGTTGTGGACAGACCTACCGGGGAGCTGTTTTTT. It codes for CSVVDRPTGELFF.

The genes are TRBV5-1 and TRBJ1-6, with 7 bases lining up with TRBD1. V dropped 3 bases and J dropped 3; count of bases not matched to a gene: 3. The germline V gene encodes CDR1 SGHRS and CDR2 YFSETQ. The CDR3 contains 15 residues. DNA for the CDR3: TGCGCCAGCAGCTCCACAGGGGTCTATAATTCACCCCTCCACTTT. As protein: CASSSTGVYNSPLHF.

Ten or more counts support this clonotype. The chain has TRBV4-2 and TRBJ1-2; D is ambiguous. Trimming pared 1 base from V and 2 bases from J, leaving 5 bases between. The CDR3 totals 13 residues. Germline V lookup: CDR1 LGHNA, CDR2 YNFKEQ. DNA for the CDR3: TGTGCCAGCAGCCAAGTAGTGAACTATGGCTACACCTTC. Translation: CASSQVVNYGYTF.

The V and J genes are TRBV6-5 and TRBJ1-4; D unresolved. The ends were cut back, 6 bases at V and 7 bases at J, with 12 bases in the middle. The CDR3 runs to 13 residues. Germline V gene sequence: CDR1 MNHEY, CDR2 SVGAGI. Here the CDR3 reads CASRKLGSEKLFF. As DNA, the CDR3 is TGTGCCAGCAGAAAGCTCGGGAGTGAAAAACTGTTTTTT.

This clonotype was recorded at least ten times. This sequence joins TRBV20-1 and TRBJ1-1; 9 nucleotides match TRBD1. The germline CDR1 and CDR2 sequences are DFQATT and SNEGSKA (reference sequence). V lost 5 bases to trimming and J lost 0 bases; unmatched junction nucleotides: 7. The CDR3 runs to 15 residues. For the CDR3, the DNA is TGCAGTGCTCCAGGACAGGGGAGAATGAACACTGAAGCTTTCTTT. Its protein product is CSAPGQGRMNTEAFF.

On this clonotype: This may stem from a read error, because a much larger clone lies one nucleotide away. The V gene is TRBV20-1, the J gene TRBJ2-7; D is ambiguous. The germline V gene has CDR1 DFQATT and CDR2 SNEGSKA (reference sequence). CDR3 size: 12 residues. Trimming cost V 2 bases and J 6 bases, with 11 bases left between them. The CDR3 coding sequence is TGCAGTGCTAGATCTGACAACTGCGAGCAGTACTTC. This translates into CSARSDNCEQYF.

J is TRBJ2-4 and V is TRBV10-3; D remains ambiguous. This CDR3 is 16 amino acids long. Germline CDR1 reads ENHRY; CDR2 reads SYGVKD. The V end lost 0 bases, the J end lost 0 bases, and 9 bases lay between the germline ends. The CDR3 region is CAISESPDAAKNIQYF. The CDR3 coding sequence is TGTGCCATCAGTGAGTCGCCCGACGCAGCCAAAAACATTCAGTACTTC.

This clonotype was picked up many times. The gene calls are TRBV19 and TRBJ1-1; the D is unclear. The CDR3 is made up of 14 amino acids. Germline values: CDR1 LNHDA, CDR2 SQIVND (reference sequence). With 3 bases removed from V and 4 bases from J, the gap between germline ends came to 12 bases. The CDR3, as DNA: TGTGCCAGTAGTATGGCGGTTCCGGGCACTGAAGCTTTCTTT. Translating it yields CASSMAVPGTEAFF. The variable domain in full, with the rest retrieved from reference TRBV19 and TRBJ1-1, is DGGITQSPKYLFRKEGQNVTLSCEQNLNHDAMYWYRQDPGQGLRLIYYSQIVNDFQKGDIAEGYSVSREKKESFPLTVTSAQKNPTAFYLCASSMAVPGTEAFFGQGTRLTVV.

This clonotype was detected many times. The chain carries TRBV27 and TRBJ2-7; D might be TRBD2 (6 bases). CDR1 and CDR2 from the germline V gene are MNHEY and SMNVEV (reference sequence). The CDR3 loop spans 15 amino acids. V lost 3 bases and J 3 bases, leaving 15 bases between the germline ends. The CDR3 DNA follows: TGTGCCAGCAGTTTTAGGAGGGGCGAAATCTACGAGCAGTACTTC. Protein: CASSFRRGEIYEQYF.

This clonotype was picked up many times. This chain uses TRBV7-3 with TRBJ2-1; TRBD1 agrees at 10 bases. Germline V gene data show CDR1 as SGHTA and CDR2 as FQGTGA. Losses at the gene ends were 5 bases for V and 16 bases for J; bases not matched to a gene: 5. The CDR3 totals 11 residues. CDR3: CASSPGQGYFF. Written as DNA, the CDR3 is TGTGCCAGCAGCCCGGGACAGGGGTACTTCTTC.

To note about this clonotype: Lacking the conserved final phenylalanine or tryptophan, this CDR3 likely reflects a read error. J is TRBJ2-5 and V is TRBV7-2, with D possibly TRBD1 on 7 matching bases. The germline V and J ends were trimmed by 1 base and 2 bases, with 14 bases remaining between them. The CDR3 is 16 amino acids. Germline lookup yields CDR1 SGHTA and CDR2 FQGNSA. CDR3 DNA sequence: TGTGCCAGCAGCTTAGGGGCCAGGGGGGAACAAGAGACCCAGTACTTA. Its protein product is CASSLGARGEQETQYL.

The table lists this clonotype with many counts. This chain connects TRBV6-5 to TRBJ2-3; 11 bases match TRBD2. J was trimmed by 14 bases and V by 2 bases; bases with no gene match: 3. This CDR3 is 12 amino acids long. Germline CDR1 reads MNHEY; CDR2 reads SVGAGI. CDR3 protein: CASSYPSGGLYF. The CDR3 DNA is TGTGCCAGCAGTTACCCTAGCGGGGGGCTGTATTTT.

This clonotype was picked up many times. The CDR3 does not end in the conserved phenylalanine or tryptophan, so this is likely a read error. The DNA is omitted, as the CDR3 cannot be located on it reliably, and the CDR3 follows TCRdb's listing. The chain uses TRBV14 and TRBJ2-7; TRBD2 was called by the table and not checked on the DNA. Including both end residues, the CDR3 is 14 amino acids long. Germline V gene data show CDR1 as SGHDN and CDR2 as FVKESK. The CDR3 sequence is CASSQDKTSGGGLP.